This T cell receptor (beta chain) derives from a study of T cell responses to AZD1222 COVID-19 vaccine listed by TCRdb under 2021. Regarding the study in general: TCR sequencing covered roughly 230 trial participants: about 210 given two doses of AZD1222 and 26 given two doses of MenACWY control vaccine. Trial participants were enrolled into age subgroups of 18-55, 56-69 and 70-plus years, which contained 148, 28 and 57 TCR-sequenced participants, respectively. Paper-wide results and their limitations: In the small 56-69-year group, the increase in depth fell short of significance, most likely because of low power. Participants were mostly white British and included more females than males, and it was suggested by the authors that clonal diversity may have been underestimated. Because no samples from the day 14 peak response were available, repertoires could be characterized only after the peak T cell response. A significant rise in spike-specific TCR breadth and depth was observed after two AZD1222 doses relative to day 0 and relative to MenACWY recipients. Nearly half of unique spike-specific TCRs reportedly recognized epitopes outside regions mutated in the B.1.351 and B.1.1.7 variants. Conclusions about previously exposed vaccinees were limited because only a handful of AZD1222 recipients were SARS-CoV-2 seropositive at baseline. CD4 TCRs associated with the vaccine covered the entire spike protein, and the dominant responses were in regions 160-218 and 743-854.

On this clone itself: The specificity of this receptor is unknown. No quality values exist for individual bases; no much larger clone is one base distant.

The time point label corresponds to: about 28 days (+/-7) after the second vaccine dose. AZD1222 recipients given second doses at about 4 weeks or at about 12 weeks were pooled, since spike-specific TCR depth and breadth were not found to differ between the two schedules. Vaccinee samples were obtained from the UK trials COV001 and COV002, which included a single-blind randomized controlled phase 2/3 trial of AZD1222 (ChAdOx1 nCoV-19) in healthy adults. Trial participant PBMC samples were collected at day 0 and day 28 after the second dose for TCRbeta chain sequencing. The CDR3 contains 15 residues, cysteine and phenylalanine counted. Only the CDR3 DNA stays, 45 bases, in frame from base 1. After removal of 3 bases from V and 0 bases from J, the junction retains 2 bases not matched to a gene. From a lookup of the germline V gene, CDR1 and CDR2 are KGHSH and LQKENI. The CDR3 regions of human TCRbeta chains were analyzed by immunosequencing. The original methods were these. TCRs in the repertoires were matched against a reference library of SARS-CoV-2-specific TCRs that had been generated with the MIRA antigen-specificity platform. Breadth was defined as the fraction of unique TCRs that were SARS-CoV-2-associated, and depth was defined as the fraction of total T cells that were SARS-CoV-2-associated. Each spike-specific TCR was assigned to its reactive spike region and to a CD4 or CD8 class using the MIRA data. Log10-transformed breadth and depth values were compared by one-way ANOVA with Sidak's multiple comparisons tests. TCRdb re-hosts the immuneACCESS table, in-frame sequences only. Its copies lack some clones; in the studies checked, an unresolved V gene accounts for under half of them, and the cause for the rest is not known. V, J and clone size derive from that table, while D and trimming were established from the DNA sequence. Here the sample has 91,000 or so clones; 92% occur a single time. The ten largest make up 3.1% of the sample.

The sample here was peripheral blood, taken 28 days after the second AZD1222 dose. The rearrangement joined TRBV18 to TRBJ1-1; 9 junctional bases match TRBD1. This receptor was obtained from an adult who received the AZD1222 COVID-19 vaccine. DNA sequence: TGTGCCAGCTCACCTCGGACAGGGGTGAACACTGAAGCTTTCTTT. Its protein product is CASSPRTGVNTEAFF.